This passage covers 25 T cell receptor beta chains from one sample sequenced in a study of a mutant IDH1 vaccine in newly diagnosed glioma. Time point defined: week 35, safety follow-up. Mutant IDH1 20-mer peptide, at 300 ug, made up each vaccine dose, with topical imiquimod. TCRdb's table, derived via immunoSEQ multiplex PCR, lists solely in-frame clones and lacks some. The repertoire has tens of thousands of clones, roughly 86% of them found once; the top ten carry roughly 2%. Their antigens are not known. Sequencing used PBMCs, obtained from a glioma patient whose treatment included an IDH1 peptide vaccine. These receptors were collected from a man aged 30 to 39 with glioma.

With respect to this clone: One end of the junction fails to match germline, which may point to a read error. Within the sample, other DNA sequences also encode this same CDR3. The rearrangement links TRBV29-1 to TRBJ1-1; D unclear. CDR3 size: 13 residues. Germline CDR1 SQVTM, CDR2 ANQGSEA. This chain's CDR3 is CSVHSGFDTEAFF. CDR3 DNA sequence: TGCAGCGTTCACTCGGGGTTCGACACTGAAGCCTTCTTT.

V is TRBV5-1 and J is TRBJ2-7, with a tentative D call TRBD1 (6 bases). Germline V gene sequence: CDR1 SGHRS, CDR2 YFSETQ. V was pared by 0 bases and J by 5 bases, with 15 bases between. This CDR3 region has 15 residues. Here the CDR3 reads CASSLAQGILDEQYF. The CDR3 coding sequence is TGCGCCAGCAGCTTGGCCCAGGGGATATTGGACGAGCAGTACTTC.

This CDR3 is CASSPSKGVQETQYF. The CDR3 bases are TGTGCCAGCAGTCCTTCCAAGGGCGTCCAAGAGACCCAGTACTTC. The chain is built from TRBV6-1 and TRBJ2-5, with D unresolved. Trimming took off 5 bases at V and 1 base at J, with 14 bases between the two ends. Looked up from germline, CDR1 is MNHNS and CDR2 is SASEGT. The CDR3 is 15 residues long.

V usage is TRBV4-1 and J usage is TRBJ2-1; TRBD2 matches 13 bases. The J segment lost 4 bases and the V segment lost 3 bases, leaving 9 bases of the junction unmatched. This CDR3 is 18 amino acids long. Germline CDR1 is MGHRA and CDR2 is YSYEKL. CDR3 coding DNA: TGCGCCAGCAGCCATAGGACTAGCGGGAGTTTACGGTACAATGAGCAGTTCTTC. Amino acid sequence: CASSHRTSGSLRYNEQFF.

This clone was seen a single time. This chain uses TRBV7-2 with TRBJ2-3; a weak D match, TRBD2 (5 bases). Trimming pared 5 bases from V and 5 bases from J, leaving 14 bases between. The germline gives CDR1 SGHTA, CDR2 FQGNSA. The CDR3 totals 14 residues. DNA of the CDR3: TGTGCCAGCAGCCCTACTAGAACCAGAGATACGCAGTATTTT. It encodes CASSPTRTRDTQYF.

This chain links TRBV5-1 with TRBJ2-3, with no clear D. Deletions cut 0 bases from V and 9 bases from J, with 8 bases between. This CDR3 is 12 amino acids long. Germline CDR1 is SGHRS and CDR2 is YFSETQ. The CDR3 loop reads CASSLEGFTQYF. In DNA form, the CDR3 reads TGCGCCAGCAGCTTGGAGGGATTCACGCAGTATTTT.

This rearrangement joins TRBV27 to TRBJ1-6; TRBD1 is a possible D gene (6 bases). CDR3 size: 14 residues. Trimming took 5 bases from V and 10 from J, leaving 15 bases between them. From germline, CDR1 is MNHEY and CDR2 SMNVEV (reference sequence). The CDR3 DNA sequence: TGTGCCAGCAGTATGACAGGTCAGGGGTCACCCCTCCACTTT. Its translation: CASSMTGQGSPLHF.

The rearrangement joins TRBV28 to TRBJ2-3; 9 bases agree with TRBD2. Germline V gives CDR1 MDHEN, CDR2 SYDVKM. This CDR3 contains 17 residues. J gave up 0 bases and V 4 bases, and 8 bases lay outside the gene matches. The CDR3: CASSSLAGLVSTDTQYF. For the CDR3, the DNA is TGTGCCAGCAGTTCGCTAGCGGGATTAGTGAGCACAGATACGCAGTATTTT.

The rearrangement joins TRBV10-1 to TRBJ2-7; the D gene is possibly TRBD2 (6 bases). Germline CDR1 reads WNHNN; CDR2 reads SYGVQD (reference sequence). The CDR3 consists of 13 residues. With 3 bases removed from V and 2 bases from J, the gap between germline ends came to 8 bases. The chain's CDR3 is CASSDRGTYEQYF. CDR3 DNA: TGCGCCAGCAGTGATCGGGGGACCTACGAGCAGTACTTC.

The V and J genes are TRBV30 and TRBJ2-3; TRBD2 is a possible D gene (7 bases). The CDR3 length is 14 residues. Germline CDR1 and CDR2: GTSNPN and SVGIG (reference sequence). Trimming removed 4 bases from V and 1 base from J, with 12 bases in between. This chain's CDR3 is CAWTLGGGTDTQYF. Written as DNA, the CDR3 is TGTGCCTGGACCCTAGGGGGGGGCACAGATACGCAGTATTTT.

CDR3 in DNA: TGTGCCAGCAGCTCGTCCTCTGGAAACACCATATATTTT. The encoded protein is CASSSSSGNTIYF. The chain is built from TRBV7-3 and TRBJ1-3; D unclear. In germline, CDR1 is SGHTA, CDR2 FQGTGA. Trimming took off 4 bases at V and 0 bases at J, with 4 bases between the two ends. This CDR3 region has 13 residues.

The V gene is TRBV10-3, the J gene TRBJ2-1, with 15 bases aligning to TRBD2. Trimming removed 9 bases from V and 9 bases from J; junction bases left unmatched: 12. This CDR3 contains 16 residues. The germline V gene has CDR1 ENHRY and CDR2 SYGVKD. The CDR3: CAIGGTSGRSGSEQFF. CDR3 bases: TGTGCCATTGGAGGGACTAGCGGGAGGTCTGGGAGTGAGCAGTTCTTC.

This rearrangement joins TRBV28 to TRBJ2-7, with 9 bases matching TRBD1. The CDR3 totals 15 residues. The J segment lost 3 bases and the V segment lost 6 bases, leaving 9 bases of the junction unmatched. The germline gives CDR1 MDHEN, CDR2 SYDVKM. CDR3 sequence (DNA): TGTGCCAGCAGGGTCGGGACAGGGAGGGACTACGAGCAGTACTTC. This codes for CASRVGTGRDYEQYF.

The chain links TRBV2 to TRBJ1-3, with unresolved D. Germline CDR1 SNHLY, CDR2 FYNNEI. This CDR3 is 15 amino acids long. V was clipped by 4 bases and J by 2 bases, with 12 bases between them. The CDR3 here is CASSARTNAGNTIYF. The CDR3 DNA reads TGTGCCAGCAGTGCCCGGACCAACGCTGGAAACACCATATATTTT.

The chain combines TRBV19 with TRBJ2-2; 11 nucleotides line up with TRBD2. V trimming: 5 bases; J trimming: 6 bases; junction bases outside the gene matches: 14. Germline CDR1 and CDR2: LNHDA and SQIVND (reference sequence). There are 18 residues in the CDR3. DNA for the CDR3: TGTGCCAGTAGTCTTCCGCCCTTCGGGACTAGCGGAGCCGGGGAGCTGTTTTTT. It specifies CASSLPPFGTSGAGELFF.

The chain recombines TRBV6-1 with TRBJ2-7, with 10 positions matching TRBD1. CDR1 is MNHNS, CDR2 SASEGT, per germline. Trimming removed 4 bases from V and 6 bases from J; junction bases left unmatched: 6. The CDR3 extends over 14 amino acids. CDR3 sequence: CASSADRGLGEQYF. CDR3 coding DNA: TGTGCCAGCAGTGCCGACAGGGGGCTCGGCGAGCAGTACTTC.

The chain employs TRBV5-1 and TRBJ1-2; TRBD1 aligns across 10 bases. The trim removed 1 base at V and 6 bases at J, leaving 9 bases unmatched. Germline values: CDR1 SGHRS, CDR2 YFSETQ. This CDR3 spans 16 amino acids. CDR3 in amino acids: CASSLPQTGGSDGYTF. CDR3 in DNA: TGCGCCAGCAGCTTGCCCCAGACAGGGGGCTCGGATGGCTACACCTTC.

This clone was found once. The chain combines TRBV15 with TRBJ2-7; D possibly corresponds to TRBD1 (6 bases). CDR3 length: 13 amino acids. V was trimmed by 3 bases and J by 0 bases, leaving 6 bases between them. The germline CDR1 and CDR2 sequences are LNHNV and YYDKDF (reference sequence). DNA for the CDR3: TGTGCCACCAGCAGGGACAGCTCCTACGAGCAGTACTTC. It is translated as CATSRDSSYEQYF.

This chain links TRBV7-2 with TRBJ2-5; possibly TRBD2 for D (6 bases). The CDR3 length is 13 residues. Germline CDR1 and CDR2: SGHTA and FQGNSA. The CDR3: CASQRAGRETQYF. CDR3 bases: TGTGCATCACAGAGAGCGGGCCGAGAGACCCAGTACTTC.

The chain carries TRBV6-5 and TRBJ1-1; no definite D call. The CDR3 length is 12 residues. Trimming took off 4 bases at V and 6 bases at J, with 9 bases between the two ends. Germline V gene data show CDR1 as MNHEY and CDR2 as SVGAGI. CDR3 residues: CASSSTYAEAFF. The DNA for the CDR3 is TGTGCCAGCAGTTCGACTTACGCTGAAGCTTTCTTT.

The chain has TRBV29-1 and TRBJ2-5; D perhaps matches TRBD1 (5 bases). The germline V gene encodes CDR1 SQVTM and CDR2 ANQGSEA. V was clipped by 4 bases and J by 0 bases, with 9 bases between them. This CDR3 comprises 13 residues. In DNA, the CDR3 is TGCAGCGTTGTTCACAGGTACCAAGAGACCCAGTACTTC. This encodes CSVVHRYQETQYF.

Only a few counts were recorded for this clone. In nucleotides, the CDR3 is TGTGCCAGCAGGGTCGGGACAGTCGGGGGCTACACCTTC. It translates to CASRVGTVGGYTF. This chain uses TRBV2 with TRBJ1-2, with 7 bases aligning to TRBD1. V lost 6 bases and J lost 8; bases outside the gene matches: 9. The CDR3 extends over 13 amino acids. Per germline, CDR1 SNHLY and CDR2 FYNNEI.

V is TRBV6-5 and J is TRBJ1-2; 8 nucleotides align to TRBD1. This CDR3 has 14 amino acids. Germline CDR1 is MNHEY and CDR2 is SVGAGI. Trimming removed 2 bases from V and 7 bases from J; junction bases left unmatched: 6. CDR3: CASSYPGGAGGYTF. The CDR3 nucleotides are TGTGCCAGCAGTTACCCAGGGGGCGCCGGTGGCTACACCTTC.

The CDR3 region has the DNA TGCGCCAGCAGCTGGAATACAGTGTTGAACACTGAAGCTTTCTTT. Its translation: CASSWNTVLNTEAFF. The rearrangement links TRBV5-1 to TRBJ1-1; D is uncertain. V lost 3 bases and J lost 0, with 12 bases in between. Germline assignment: CDR1 SGHRS and CDR2 YFSETQ. The CDR3 has 15 amino acids.

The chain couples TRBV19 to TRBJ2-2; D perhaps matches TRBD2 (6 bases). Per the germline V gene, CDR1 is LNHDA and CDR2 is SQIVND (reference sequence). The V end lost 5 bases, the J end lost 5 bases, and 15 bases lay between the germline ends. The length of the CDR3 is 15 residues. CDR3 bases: TGTGCCAGTAGTGCCCTACGGGGGTATACCGGGGAGCTGTTTTTT. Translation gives CASSALRGYTGELFF.